Below, 18 T cell receptor beta chains from the same sample are listed, as sequenced in a study of shared clonotypes between healthy human individuals. Only in-frame clones appear in the TCRdb table, and some are missing; sequencing was by immunoSEQ multiplex PCR. The table records about 2 million clones, 90% to 95% of them present only once. What was sequenced was naive CD4+ T cells sorted from blood. The subset denotes: CD45RA+ positively selected. The receptors here all came from a man younger than 30 in good health.

As to this clone: The sample contains more than one DNA sequence encoding this CDR3. The rearrangement links TRBV2 to TRBJ2-3; D possibly corresponds to TRBD2 (6 bases). With 6 bases removed from V and 2 bases from J, the gap between germline ends came to 12 bases. Germline CDR1 reads SNHLY; CDR2 reads FYNNEI. The CDR3 is made up of 14 amino acids. The CDR3 spells CASRGLASTDTQYF. Here the CDR3 DNA reads TGTGCCAGCAGGGGTCTAGCGTCCACAGATACGCAGTATTTT. Filled out from reference TRBV2 and TRBJ2-3, the complete variable domain reads EPEVTQTPSHQVTQMGQEVILRCVPISNHLYFYWYRQILGQKVEFLVSFYNNEISEKSEIFDDQFSVERPDGSNFTLKIRSTKLEDSAMYFCASRGLASTDTQYFGPGTRLTVL.

The chain combines TRBV2 with TRBJ2-7; 10 bases agree with TRBD2. The CDR3 is 15 amino acids. The germline V gene encodes CDR1 SNHLY and CDR2 FYNNEI. J gave up 7 bases and V 2 bases, and 8 bases lay outside the gene matches. In DNA, the CDR3 is TGTGCCAGCAGTGAACAGACTAGCGGGCTGGGGGAGCAGTACTTC. Residues: CASSEQTSGLGEQYF.

This chain connects TRBV5-6 to TRBJ1-2; D unresolved. This CDR3 comprises 13 residues. CDR1 and CDR2 (germline): SGHDT, YYEEEE. V shed 3 bases and J shed 2 bases, with 8 bases lying between them. CDR3 bases: TGTGCCAGCAGCTATTCAGAAAACTATGGCTACACCTTC. The encoded protein is CASSYSENYGYTF.

The genes are TRBV10-3 and TRBJ2-1; 7 bases line up with TRBD2. Trimming at V came to 4 bases and at J to 4 bases, leaving 7 bases not matched to a gene. Germline assignment: CDR1 ENHRY and CDR2 SYGVKD. The CDR3 spans 15 residues. CDR3 nucleotide sequence: TGTGCCATCAGTGTAGGGAGCGGGGAATACAATGAGCAGTTCTTC. The encoded protein is CAISVGSGEYNEQFF.

The J gene is TRBJ1-5, the V gene TRBV29-1; TRBD1 matches 9 bases. With V trimmed by 7 bases and J by 6 bases, 10 bases remained unmatched. CDR3 length: 14 residues. The germline V gene has CDR1 SQVTM and CDR2 ANQGSEA. The CDR3, as DNA: TGCAGCGCTTCACAGGGGGCGAAGAGTCAGCCCCAGCATTTT. Amino acids: CSASQGAKSQPQHF.

The genes are TRBV6-6 and TRBJ2-2; D possibly corresponds to TRBD1 (6 bases). From germline, CDR1 is MNHNY and CDR2 SVGAGI (reference sequence). The CDR3 covers 16 residues. Trimming cost V 0 bases and J 4 bases, with 12 bases left between them. The CDR3: CASSYSPGALTGELFF. The CDR3 nucleotides read TGTGCCAGCAGTTACTCGCCAGGGGCGCTCACCGGGGAGCTGTTTTTT.

The rearrangement uses TRBV2 and TRBJ1-5, with a tentative D call TRBD1 (5 bases). The CDR3 runs to 14 residues. Germline V gene sequence: CDR1 SNHLY, CDR2 FYNNEI. Trimming shortened V by 6 bases and J by 7 bases, and 16 bases separated the two germline ends. CDR3 in amino acids: CASRWGGPEQPQHF. The CDR3, as DNA: TGTGCCAGCAGATGGGGGGGACCGGAACAGCCCCAGCATTTT.

The chain combines TRBV15 with TRBJ2-7, with D maybe TRBD2 (5 bases). The germline V and J ends were trimmed by 1 base and 12 bases, with 22 bases remaining between them. The CDR3 totals 15 residues. The germline CDR1 and CDR2 sequences are LNHNV and YYDKDF (reference sequence). CDR3 in amino acids: CATSRGNYRPGIRYF. The CDR3 bases are TGTGCCACCAGCAGAGGGAATTATAGGCCGGGAATCAGGTACTTC.

CDR3 sequence reads: CASSYSTLSDTQYF. The CDR3, as DNA: TGTGCCAGCAGTTACTCAACCCTTTCAGATACGCAGTATTTT. This rearrangement joins TRBV6-5 to TRBJ2-3; unclear D gene. Trimming removed 0 bases at V and 4 bases at J, with 8 bases between. This CDR3 contains 14 residues. Germline values: CDR1 MNHEY, CDR2 SVGAGI.

The chain uses TRBV14 and TRBJ2-7; possibly TRBD1 for D (6 bases). Germline CDR1 and CDR2: SGHDN and FVKESK. This CDR3 has 15 amino acids. V lost 4 bases, J lost 9 bases, and 22 bases lay in between. For the CDR3, the DNA is TGTGCCAGCAGCCCGTGGGACACCCTTGTAGATGGGCAGTACTTC. This sequence encodes CASSPWDTLVDGQYF.

The chain is built from TRBV5-1 and TRBJ2-5, with D possibly being TRBD1 or TRBD2 (5 bases each). The CDR3 consists of 15 residues. Per germline, CDR1 SGHRS and CDR2 YFSETQ. Trimming took 4 bases from V and 7 from J, leaving 20 bases between them. CDR3 DNA: TGCGCCAGCAGCCTTCTACTGGGACCCGGAGGGACCCAGTACTTC. Translation gives CASSLLLGPGGTQYF.

The chain is built from TRBV2 and TRBJ2-7, with a possible D match to TRBD2 (5 bases). The CDR3 length is 12 residues. Germline V lookup: CDR1 SNHLY, CDR2 FYNNEI. V lost 6 bases to trimming and J lost 3 bases, with 9 bases between them. CDR3 DNA sequence: TGTGCCAGCAGGGACTCCCTCTACGAGCAGTACTTC. Translation gives CASRDSLYEQYF.

As regards this clone: Other nucleotide sequences from this sample produce the same CDR3. The V call is TRBV18, the J call TRBJ2-4; 10 nucleotides align to TRBD1. Germline assignment: CDR1 KGHSH and CDR2 LQKENI. The CDR3 sequence is 14 residues long. The junction had 3 bases not matched to a gene; V was cut back by 3 bases and J by 7 bases. CDR3 nucleotides: TGTGCCAGCTCACCCGGGACAGGGGAGAACATTCAGTACTTC. This sequence encodes CASSPGTGENIQYF.

J is TRBJ1-6 and V is TRBV19; 7 bases are a match to TRBD1. V lost 3 bases to trimming and J lost 12 bases; unmatched junction nucleotides: 8. CDR3 size: 14 residues. Germline V lookup: CDR1 LNHDA, CDR2 SQIVND (reference sequence). The CDR3 DNA is TGTGCCAGTAGTATCACAGGGGAGCTTTTACCCCTCCACTTT. The encoded protein is CASSITGELLPLHF.

The chain has TRBV7-8 and TRBJ2-2; 14 nucleotides match TRBD2. The CDR3 has 17 residues. CDR1 is SGHVS, CDR2 FQNEAQ, per germline. V trimming: 3 bases; J trimming: 6 bases; junction bases outside the gene matches: 6. CDR3 in DNA: TGTGCCAGCAGCTTGGAGGGGACTAGCGGGAGCCCCGGGGAGCTGTTTTTT. Protein product: CASSLEGTSGSPGELFF.

About this clone itself: The same CDR3 also results from other DNA sequences found in this sample. The chain has TRBV6-5 and TRBJ1-2, with D perhaps TRBD1 (5 bases). Germline CDR1 reads MNHEY; CDR2 reads SVGAGI. Between the trimmed V and J ends, which lost 3 bases and 8 bases, there was a span of 7 bases. This CDR3 is 11 amino acids long. The CDR3 bases are TGTGCCAGCAGTTATGAGGGGGGCTACACCTTC. It encodes CASSYEGGYTF.

The chain recombines TRBV30 with TRBJ2-7, with D perhaps matching TRBD1 (6 bases). Germline loops: CDR1 GTSNPN, CDR2 SVGIG (reference sequence). V shed 3 bases and J shed 0 bases, with 18 bases lying between them. CDR3 length: 16 residues. CDR3 DNA sequence: TGTGCCTGGAGGCGAACGACAGGCCCCTTCTCCTACGAGCAGTACTTC. It is translated as CAWRRTTGPFSYEQYF.

The rearrangement uses TRBV4-2 and TRBJ2-1; 11 nucleotides match TRBD2. After removal of 4 bases from V and 6 bases from J, the junction contained 8 bases not matched to a gene. The CDR3 length is 16 residues. The germline gives CDR1 LGHNA, CDR2 YNFKEQ. CDR3 DNA sequence: TGTGCCAGCAGCCCCTGGACTAGCGGGTATTTCAATGAGCAGTTCTTC. Amino acids: CASSPWTSGYFNEQFF.